The following is a T cell receptor beta chain sequence with its context. Its specificity is not known. Read sequence stops 3 residues before the CDR3 end, and the germline J gene provides the missing end. The CDR3 spans 15 residues. Germline V gives CDR1 SGHTA, CDR2 FQGTGA. V gave up 4 bases and J gave up 1 base, with 12 bases separating them. The data were taken from a study of T cells in women clearing cervical HPV infection. Overall study context: Blood came at first lesion visit for cases, post-clearance for controls. Case blood was drawn a median about 23 weeks after lesion detection.

Measured with immunoSEQ multiplex PCR; TCRdb has only the in-frame clones, and not every one. The sample totals roughly 34,000 clones. Study-wide findings and caveats: Richness plus V gene abundances separated cases from controls with AUC 0.7 to 0.9. CIN3+ cases had significantly higher TCR richness than controls; evenness did not differ.

Sequenced sample: blood buffy coat. V gene TRBV7-3 combines with J gene TRBJ2-3; maybe TRBD2 (6 bases). The sequence came from a woman aged 18 to 75 with a cervical HPV16 infection that either progressed to CIN3+ or cleared (not recorded which). CDR3 bases read: TGTGCCAGCAGCTCCGGGAGAGGGGGCACAGATACG. This gives the protein CASSSGRGGTDT. The whole CDR3 sequence reads CASSSGRGGTDTQYF.